This T cell receptor (beta chain) was observed in a study of T cells in Graves' hyperthyroidism and ophthalmopathy. V lost 1 base, J lost 2 bases, and 15 bases lay in between. CDR3 length: 16 residues. Germline-derived CDR1 and CDR2 are SEHNR and FQNEAQ (reference sequence). Stable Graves' hyperthyroidism meant no ophthalmopathy progression within 18 months. The source material, RNA transcripts, was used to amplify TCR beta CDR3 regions. During a first-round RT-PCR of the TCR CDR3, the HTBI primer set was used. TCRdb reprocessed the multiplex PCR reads via MiXCR and lists one record per CDR3 protein. The table lists a few hundred thousand distinct CDR3 sequences, just under 15% of them singletons.

The source is a woman younger than 45 with Graves' hyperthyroidism. J is TRBJ2-7 and V is TRBV7-9; D possibly matches TRBD1 or TRBD2 (6 bases each). Material for sequencing was blood. The DNA for the CDR3 is TGTGCCAGCAGCTTAGGTTTGCGGGACACCACCTACGAGCAGTACTTC. Its protein is CASSLGLRDTTYEQYF.